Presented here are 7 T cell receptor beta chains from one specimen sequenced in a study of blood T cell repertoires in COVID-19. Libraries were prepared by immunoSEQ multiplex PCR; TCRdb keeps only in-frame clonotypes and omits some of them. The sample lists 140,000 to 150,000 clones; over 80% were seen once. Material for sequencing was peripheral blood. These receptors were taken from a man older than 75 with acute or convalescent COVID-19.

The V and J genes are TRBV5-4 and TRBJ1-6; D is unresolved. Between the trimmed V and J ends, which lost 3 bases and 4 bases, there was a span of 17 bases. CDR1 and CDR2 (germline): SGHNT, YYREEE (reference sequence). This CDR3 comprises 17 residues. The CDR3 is CASSSPRGDSYNSPLHF. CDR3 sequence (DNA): TGTGCCAGCAGCTCACCTCGGGGAGATTCTTATAATTCACCCCTCCACTTT.

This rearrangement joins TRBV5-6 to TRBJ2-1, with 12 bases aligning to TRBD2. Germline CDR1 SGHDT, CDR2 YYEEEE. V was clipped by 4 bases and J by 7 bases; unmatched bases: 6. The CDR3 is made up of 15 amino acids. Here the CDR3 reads CASSRLAGEGNEQFF. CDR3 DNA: TGTGCCAGCAGCCGACTAGCGGGAGAGGGTAATGAGCAGTTCTTC.

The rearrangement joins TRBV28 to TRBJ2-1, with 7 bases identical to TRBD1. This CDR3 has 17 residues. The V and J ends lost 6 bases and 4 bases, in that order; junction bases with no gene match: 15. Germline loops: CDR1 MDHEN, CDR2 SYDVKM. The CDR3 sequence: CASSPRPDRVIYNEQFF. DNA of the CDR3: TGTGCCAGCAGCCCCCGGCCCGACAGGGTAATTTACAATGAGCAGTTCTTC.

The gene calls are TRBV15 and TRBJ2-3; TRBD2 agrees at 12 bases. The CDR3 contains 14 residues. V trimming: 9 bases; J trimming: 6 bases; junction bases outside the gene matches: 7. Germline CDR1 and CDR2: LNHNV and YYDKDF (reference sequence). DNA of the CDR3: TGTGCCACAAAAACTAGCGGGAGGTCTGATACGCAGTATTTT. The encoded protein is CATKTSGRSDTQYF.

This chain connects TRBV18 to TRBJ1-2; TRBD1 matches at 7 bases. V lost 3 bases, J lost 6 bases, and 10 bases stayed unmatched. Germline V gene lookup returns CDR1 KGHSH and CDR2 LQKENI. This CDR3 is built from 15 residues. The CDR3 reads CASSPRRDSGDGYTF. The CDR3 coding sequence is TGTGCCAGCTCACCCCGTCGGGACAGCGGAGATGGCTACACCTTC.

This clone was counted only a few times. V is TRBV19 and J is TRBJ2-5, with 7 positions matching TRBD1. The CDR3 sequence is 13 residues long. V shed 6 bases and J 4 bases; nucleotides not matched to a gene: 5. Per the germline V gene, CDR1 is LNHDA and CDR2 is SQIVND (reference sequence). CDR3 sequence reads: CASRDRMGETQYF. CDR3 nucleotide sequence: TGTGCCAGTAGGGACAGGATGGGAGAGACCCAGTACTTC.

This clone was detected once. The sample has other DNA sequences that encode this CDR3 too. The DNA for the CDR3 is TGTGCCACCACGAAAAACCCGACAGGGGGGCAAGAGACCCAGTACTTC. Protein product: CATTKNPTGGQETQYF. The chain employs TRBV15 and TRBJ2-5, with 9 bases fitting TRBD1. Germline lookup yields CDR1 LNHNV and CDR2 YYDKDF (reference sequence). V lost 7 bases, J lost 2 bases, and 11 bases stayed unmatched. This CDR3 spans 16 amino acids.